This record covers a single T cell receptor beta chain. Produced via immunoSEQ multiplex PCR; TCRdb's table is partial and in-frame only. This table holds about 45,000 clones, 87% found once. The CDR3 is 13 amino acids. Germline values: CDR1 LGHDT, CDR2 YNNKEL (reference sequence). V lost 1 base and J 1 base, leaving 5 bases between the germline ends. The sample is drawn from a study of blood T cell repertoires in COVID-19. Specimen: peripheral blood. The V call is TRBV3-1 (or the pseudogene TRBV3-2), the J call TRBJ2-7, with unresolved D. The TCR originated in a human donor in a cohort sampled during active COVID-19. The CDR3 region has the DNA TGTGCCAGCAGCCAAGTCAGGTCCTACGAGCAGTACTTC. As protein: CASSQVRSYEQYF.